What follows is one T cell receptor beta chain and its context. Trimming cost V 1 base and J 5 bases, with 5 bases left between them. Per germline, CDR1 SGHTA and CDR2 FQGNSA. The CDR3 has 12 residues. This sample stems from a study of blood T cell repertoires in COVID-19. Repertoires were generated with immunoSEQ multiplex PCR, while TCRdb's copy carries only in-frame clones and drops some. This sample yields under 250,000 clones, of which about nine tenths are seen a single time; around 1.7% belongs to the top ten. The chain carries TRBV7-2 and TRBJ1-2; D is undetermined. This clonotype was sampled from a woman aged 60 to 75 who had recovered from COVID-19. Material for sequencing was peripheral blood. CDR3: CASSLGSYGYTF. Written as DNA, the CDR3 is TGTGCCAGCAGCTTAGGTTCTTATGGCTACACCTTC.